Here is one T cell receptor (beta chain) with its context. The sample comes from a study of radiation and T cells in renal cell carcinoma. The time point is: baseline pretreatment blood. This sample's treatment: 15 Gy SBRT to primary tumor, nephrectomy 4 weeks later. Profiling relied on immunoSEQ multiplex PCR, and the TCRdb table lists in-frame clones only, not all of them. The profile shows over 85,000 clones, approximately 80% of them singletons. The length of the CDR3 is 15 residues. Germline V gene sequence: CDR1 SGHRS, CDR2 YFSETQ. V was clipped by 3 bases and J by 3 bases, with 15 bases between them.

The rearrangement joins TRBV5-1 to TRBJ1-1; D might be TRBD1 (6 bases). This material consisted of blood, taken from a patient whose treatment included radiotherapy and nephrectomy. This clonotype originated in a man between 60 and 75 years old with renal cell carcinoma. The CDR3 is CASSWGPGIDTEAFF. As DNA, the CDR3 is TGCGCCAGCAGCTGGGGGCCAGGGATAGACACTGAAGCTTTCTTT.